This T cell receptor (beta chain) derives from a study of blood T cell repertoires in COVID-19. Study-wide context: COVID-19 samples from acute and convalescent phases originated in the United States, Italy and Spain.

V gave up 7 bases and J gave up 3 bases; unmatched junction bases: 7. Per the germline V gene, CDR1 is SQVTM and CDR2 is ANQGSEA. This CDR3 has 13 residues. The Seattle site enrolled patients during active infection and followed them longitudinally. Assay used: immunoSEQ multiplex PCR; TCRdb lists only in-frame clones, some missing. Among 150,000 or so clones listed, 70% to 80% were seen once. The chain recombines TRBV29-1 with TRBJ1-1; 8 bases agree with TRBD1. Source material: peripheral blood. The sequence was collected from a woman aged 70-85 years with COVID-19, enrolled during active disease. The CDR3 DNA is TGCAGCGCTTCGGACAGGGCCGACACTGAAGCTTTCTTT. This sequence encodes CSASDRADTEAFF.